The 17 T cell receptor beta chains below all came from one sample that was sequenced in a study of T cells after yellow fever vaccination. TCRdb re-derived calls from the 5' RACE reads in MiXCR, one entry per CDR3 protein. The repertoire holds around 350,000 distinct CDR3 sequences, with 6.2% as singletons. Source: PBMCs, taken 5 days after the yellow fever booster vaccination. The source of these receptors is a man in his thirties or forties who received the YFV17D yellow fever vaccine.

This clonotype was recorded many times. The chain employs TRBV9 and TRBJ1-2; 8 bases are shared with TRBD1. Germline assignment: CDR1 SGDLS and CDR2 YYNGEE. J gave up 6 bases and V 4 bases, and 8 bases lay outside the gene matches. There are 14 residues in the CDR3. The CDR3 DNA sequence: TGTGCCAGCAGCCAAAACCTGGGACAGGATGGCTACACCTTC. It translates to CASSQNLGQDGYTF.

This clonotype was found many times. The CDR3 is CASSLLRSSYEQYF. The CDR3 bases are TGTGCCAGCAGCTTGCTACGGAGCTCCTACGAGCAGTACTTC. The J gene is TRBJ2-7, the V gene TRBV7-2, with D hard to call. The CDR3 loop spans 14 amino acids. From germline, CDR1 is SGHTA and CDR2 FQGNSA. V was cut by 3 bases and J by 0 bases, with 9 bases left in between.

CDR3 DNA: TGCGCCAGCAGCTTCTTAAATCAGGGGGCCGGGGAGCTGTTTTTT. Residues: CASSFLNQGAGELFF. The chain employs TRBV5-1 and TRBJ2-2; 7 nucleotides line up with TRBD1. The CDR3 consists of 15 residues. The germline CDR1 and CDR2 sequences are SGHRS and YFSETQ. V lost 2 bases to trimming and J lost 6 bases; unmatched junction nucleotides: 7.

This clonotype was counted many times. The V call is TRBV30, the J call TRBJ2-2, with D possibly being TRBD1 (5 bases). CDR3 length: 15 residues. V was cut by 2 bases and J by 4 bases, with 14 bases left in between. Germline V CDR1 and CDR2: GTSNPN, SVGIG (reference sequence). CDR3 in amino acids: CAWSPRAWGTGELFF. As DNA, the CDR3 is TGTGCCTGGAGTCCCAGGGCATGGGGCACCGGGGAGCTGTTTTTT. Variable domain in full (rest from reference TRBV30 and TRBJ2-2): SQTIHQWPATLVQPVGSPLSLECTVEGTSNPNLYWYRQAAGRGLQLLFYSVGIGQISSEVPQNLSASRPQDRQFILSSKKLLLSDSGFYLCAWSPRAWGTGELFFGEGSRLTVL.

This clonotype was seen more than once but under ten times. V gene TRBV5-6 combines with J gene TRBJ2-2; tentatively, D is TRBD2 (5 bases). The CDR3 runs 14 residues. Trimming left V 7 bases short and J 1 base short, with 11 bases between. Germline values: CDR1 SGHDT, CDR2 YYEEEE. The CDR3 nucleotides are TGTGCCAGCCGCACCCGGGAGAACACCGGGGAGCTGTTTTTT. Protein sequence: CASRTRENTGELFF.

This clonotype has more than one count but fewer than ten. This sequence joins TRBV6-5 and TRBJ1-6; 8 nucleotides agree with TRBD1. The V and J ends lost 4 bases and 10 bases, in that order; junction bases with no gene match: 3. This CDR3 contains 13 residues. The germline V gene encodes CDR1 MNHEY and CDR2 SVGAGI. CDR3 in DNA: TGTGCCAGCAGTTCGGACAGGGCCTCACCCCTCCACTTT. This encodes CASSSDRASPLHF.

This clonotype turned up a few times. V usage is TRBV29-1 and J usage is TRBJ2-3, with a weak D call TRBD2 (5 bases). Germline-derived CDR1 and CDR2 are SQVTM and ANQGSEA. V was clipped by 4 bases and J by 3 bases, with 11 bases between them. This CDR3 has 13 amino acids. CDR3 sequence reads: CSVVPGLTDTQYF. The CDR3 DNA reads TGCAGCGTTGTCCCGGGGTTAACAGATACGCAGTATTTT.

The chain couples TRBV20-1 to TRBJ2-7, with D unresolved. The CDR3 covers 17 residues. CDR1 is DFQATT, CDR2 SNEGSKA, per germline (reference sequence). Trimming shortened V by 1 base and J by 2 bases, and 21 bases separated the two germline ends. The CDR3 DNA sequence: TGCAGTGCTAGAGCTCCGGGCCACTCAGTTCATCCCTACGAGCAGTACTTC. Its protein product is CSARAPGHSVHPYEQYF.

This clonotype occurred many times. The V call is TRBV12-3 or TRBV12-4, the J call TRBJ2-3; 7 nucleotides agree with TRBD2. This CDR3 has 13 residues. Losses at the gene ends were 10 bases for V and 5 bases for J; bases not matched to a gene: 9. The CDR3 is CATVGGRGDTQYF. The CDR3, as DNA: TGTGCCACCGTTGGAGGGAGGGGAGATACGCAGTATTTT.

This CDR3 reads CASSPTSGANEQFF. The CDR3 nucleotides are TGTGCCAGCAGTCCGACTAGCGGAGCCAATGAGCAGTTCTTC. The V and J genes are TRBV6-4 and TRBJ2-1; 9 positions agree with TRBD2. Germline assignment: CDR1 MRHNA and CDR2 SNTAGT. The length of the CDR3 is 14 residues. The J segment lost 6 bases and the V segment lost 5 bases, leaving 5 bases of the junction unmatched.

V is TRBV5-4 and J is TRBJ2-2; 15 nucleotides match TRBD2. Germline lookup yields CDR1 SGHNT and CDR2 YYREEE (reference sequence). The CDR3 runs to 19 residues. V dropped 3 bases and J dropped 7; count of bases not matched to a gene: 13. In DNA, the CDR3 is TGTGCCAGCAGCTATGGACTAGCGGGAGGGCCGAGTGTTAGCGGGGAGCTGTTTTTT. Translated, it gives CASSYGLAGGPSVSGELFF.

This clonotype has only a few counts. This sequence joins TRBV20-1 and TRBJ2-2; 8 bases fit TRBD2. This CDR3 has 14 amino acids. Germline CDR1 DFQATT, CDR2 SNEGSKA (reference sequence). The trim removed 3 bases at V and 4 bases at J, leaving 4 bases unmatched. The CDR3, as DNA: TGCAGTGCTAGGCCTCTAGCGGGCACCGGGGAGCTGTTTTTT. Encoded protein: CSARPLAGTGELFF.

The chain links TRBV12-3 or TRBV12-4 to TRBJ2-5; no clear D. CDR3 length: 15 amino acids. The ends were cut back, 4 bases at V and 2 bases at J, with 14 bases in the middle. The CDR3 DNA sequence: TGTGCCAGCAGTTCCCCCCTCGAGACACAAGAGACCCAGTACTTC. This codes for CASSSPLETQETQYF.

This clonotype was detected ten times or more. J is TRBJ2-7 and V is TRBV19, with 9 bases identical to TRBD1. This CDR3 has 15 amino acids. In germline, CDR1 is LNHDA, CDR2 SQIVND (reference sequence). J gave up 4 bases and V 5 bases, and 9 bases lay outside the gene matches. The CDR3 loop is CASSPGTGIPYEQYF. The CDR3 nucleotides read TGTGCCAGTAGTCCGGGGACAGGGATCCCGTACGAGCAGTACTTC.

V and J are TRBV20-1 and TRBJ2-7; 7 bases agree with TRBD2. The germline CDR1 and CDR2 sequences are DFQATT and SNEGSKA (reference sequence). The CDR3 spans 14 residues. V gave up 3 bases and J gave up 2 bases; unmatched junction bases: 7. The CDR3 region is CSARGGTTAYEQYF. CDR3 DNA: TGCAGTGCTAGGGGGGGGACTACCGCCTACGAGCAGTACTTC.

This clonotype was counted at least ten times. V gene TRBV7-2 combines with J gene TRBJ2-7; a possible D gene is TRBD2 (5 bases). V lost 2 bases to trimming and J lost 4 bases, with 12 bases between them. The germline gives CDR1 SGHTA, CDR2 FQGNSA. The CDR3 sequence is 14 residues long. CDR3 in DNA: TGTGCCAGCAGCTTAAATTTCGGGGATTACGAGCAGTACTTC. The encoded protein is CASSLNFGDYEQYF.

This clonotype has at least ten counts. The chain is built from TRBV7-8 and TRBJ2-3; no clear D. Germline CDR1 and CDR2: SGHVS and FQNEAQ. The CDR3 covers 16 residues. Trimming cost V 5 bases and J 1 base, with 16 bases left between them. Here the CDR3 DNA reads TGTGCCAGCAGCGTAGGAAAAGGGCAGGGCACAGATACGCAGTATTTT. Translated: CASSVGKGQGTDTQYF.